This T cell receptor beta chain is from a study of beta chain features in type 1 diabetes. General study results and limits: TCRB CDR3s were moderately but significantly shorter in Type 1 diabetes patients in all four CD4+ subsets.

Of the isolated RNA, all was reverse transcribed, and so the sequenced material was expressed TCRB transcripts. Using immunoSEQ multiplex PCR, the repertoire was profiled, and TCRdb retains in-frame clones only, with some absent. The sample records about 350,000 clones, 15% to 20% being singletons. V was clipped by 4 bases and J by 2 bases, with 9 bases between them. Germline CDR1 and CDR2: MDHEN and SYDVKM. CDR3 length: 14 residues. In regard to this clone: The target antigen is unknown.

The source is a woman in her late teens or twenties in good health. Material: naive CD4+ T cells from blood. The V and J genes are TRBV28 and TRBJ1-5; D is ambiguous. DNA of the CDR3: TGTGCCAGCAGTTCTCCTCAGGGCAATCAGCCCCAGCATTTT. Protein product: CASSSPQGNQPQHF.